What follows are 15 T cell receptor beta chains derived from one specimen sequenced in a study of T cells in localized non-small cell lung cancer. Measured with immunoSEQ multiplex PCR; TCRdb has only the in-frame clones, and not every one. The sample holds about 24,000 clones, 88% seen once. The sequencing here drew on peripheral blood mononuclear cells, taken before any cancer treatment. The origin of the receptors is a woman aged 40-70 years with stage III lung adenocarcinoma.

The V call is TRBV5-4, the J call TRBJ2-5; D gene ambiguous. In germline, CDR1 is SGHNT, CDR2 YYREEE (reference sequence). The V end lost 4 bases, the J end lost 4 bases, and 14 bases lay between the germline ends. This CDR3 spans 14 amino acids. CDR3 region: CASSRSGVAETQYF. The DNA of the CDR3 is TGTGCCAGCAGCCGTTCTGGGGTAGCAGAGACCCAGTACTTC.

The CDR3, as DNA: TGTGCCAGCAGCTTAGGGGGGGTGAACACTGAAGCTTTCTTT. Residues: CASSLGGVNTEAFF. V and J are TRBV7-6 and TRBJ1-1, with D possibly being TRBD1 (5 bases). The CDR3 totals 14 residues. V lost 1 base, J lost 0 bases, and 6 bases lay in between. Germline V CDR1 and CDR2: SGHVS, FNYEAQ.

The chain combines TRBV19 with TRBJ1-5; 7 bases align to TRBD1. V was clipped by 6 bases and J by 5 bases; unmatched bases: 7. This CDR3 spans 14 amino acids. Germline V CDR1 and CDR2: LNHDA, SQIVND (reference sequence). This CDR3 is CASRPDREDQPQHF. The DNA for the CDR3 is TGTGCCAGTAGGCCCGACAGGGAAGATCAGCCCCAGCATTTT.

The chain recombines TRBV6-5 with TRBJ2-1; 9 nucleotides agree with TRBD1. V shed 2 bases, J shed 5 bases, and the junction held 7 bases outside the gene matches. This CDR3 comprises 16 residues. Germline loops: CDR1 MNHEY, CDR2 SVGAGI. The CDR3 here is CASSYLHRGQNNEQFF. CDR3 nucleotide sequence: TGTGCCAGCAGTTACCTTCACAGGGGGCAAAACAATGAGCAGTTCTTC.

In its sample, this clone was seen once. The chain uses TRBV5-6 and TRBJ1-1; D not certain. This CDR3 comprises 14 residues. Looked up from germline, CDR1 is SGHDT and CDR2 is YYEEEE. Trimming left V 3 bases short and J 3 bases short, with 12 bases between. This CDR3 reads CASSSVGKYTEAFF. In nucleotides, the CDR3 is TGTGCCAGCAGCTCGGTCGGAAAATACACTGAAGCTTTCTTT.

This rearrangement joins TRBV6-5 to TRBJ2-3, with 8 positions matching TRBD1. Germline lookup yields CDR1 MNHEY and CDR2 SVGAGI. This CDR3 is 15 amino acids long. J gave up 4 bases and V 2 bases, and 5 bases lay outside the gene matches. This CDR3 reads CASSYGAGQADTQYF. The CDR3 DNA sequence: TGTGCCAGCAGTTACGGTGCGGGACAGGCAGATACGCAGTATTTT.

Written as DNA, the CDR3 is TGTGCCAGCAGTGATTTGGACAGGGGGCGCGGGTATGGCTACACCTTC. Encoded protein: CASSDLDRGRGYGYTF. This chain connects TRBV6-1 to TRBJ1-2; 11 bases agree with TRBD1. This CDR3 is built from 16 residues. Germline CDR1 reads MNHNS; CDR2 reads SASEGT. The J segment lost 5 bases and the V segment lost 3 bases, leaving 8 bases of the junction unmatched.

V is TRBV7-2 and J is TRBJ1-2; weak D call: TRBD1 (6 bases). The CDR3 length is 15 residues. The germline V gene encodes CDR1 SGHTA and CDR2 FQGNSA. V was cut by 5 bases and J by 5 bases, with 18 bases left in between. The CDR3 nucleotides read TGTGCCAGCAGCAACCCAGGGGCGGTTCGGTATGGCTACACCTTC. This sequence encodes CASSNPGAVRYGYTF.

The chain combines TRBV2 with TRBJ1-1; tentatively, D is TRBD1 (5 bases). Germline assignment: CDR1 SNHLY and CDR2 FYNNEI. CDR3 size: 14 residues. Trimming took off 4 bases at V and 0 bases at J, with 9 bases between the two ends. The CDR3 DNA reads TGTGCCAGCAGTGTTTTCAGGGTGAACACTGAAGCTTTCTTT. It is translated as CASSVFRVNTEAFF.

The V gene is TRBV7-9, the J gene TRBJ1-2; D is undetermined. The CDR3 loop spans 13 amino acids. In germline, CDR1 is SEHNR, CDR2 FQNEAQ (reference sequence). V lost 11 bases to trimming and J lost 3 bases, with 16 bases between them. The CDR3 DNA reads as TGTGCCTCCCAGAGGCAGGCCGACTATGGCTACACCTTC. Residues: CASQRQADYGYTF.

This clone was detected once. The chain uses TRBV4-1 and TRBJ2-7; TRBD2 matches 14 bases. V shed 3 bases and J 5 bases; nucleotides not matched to a gene: 6. Germline V lookup: CDR1 MGHRA, CDR2 YSYEKL. The CDR3 is made up of 16 amino acids. CDR3 loop: CASSQTGTSGRNEQYF. The CDR3 nucleotides read TGCGCCAGCAGCCAGACTGGGACTAGCGGGAGAAACGAGCAGTACTTC.

The table lists this clone with a few counts. This rearrangement joins TRBV5-4 to TRBJ2-7; 8 bases map to TRBD1. The germline V gene encodes CDR1 SGHNT and CDR2 YYREEE (reference sequence). The V and J ends lost 4 bases and 2 bases, in that order; junction bases with no gene match: 2. The CDR3 has 13 amino acids. This CDR3 reads CASSAGQAYEQYF. CDR3 sequence (DNA): TGTGCCAGCAGCGCGGGACAGGCCTACGAGCAGTACTTC.

The rearrangement links TRBV7-8 to TRBJ2-7; 8 nucleotides agree with TRBD1. The CDR3 contains 15 residues. Looked up from germline, CDR1 is SGHVS and CDR2 is FQNEAQ. The junction had 7 bases not matched to a gene; V was cut back by 4 bases and J by 2 bases. The CDR3 nucleotides are TGTGCCAGCAGCTCCCACGGGACAGGCACCTACGAGCAGTACTTC. It yields the protein CASSSHGTGTYEQYF.

This chain connects TRBV13 to TRBJ1-1; 7 nucleotides align to TRBD1. The CDR3 covers 15 residues. Trimming cost V 4 bases and J 4 bases; bases outside gene matches: 9. Germline V CDR1 and CDR2: PRHDT, FYEKMQ (reference sequence). CDR3 residues: CASSSRQGGSTEAFF. The CDR3 DNA sequence: TGTGCCAGCAGCTCCCGACAGGGAGGAAGCACTGAAGCTTTCTTT.

There are a few counts of this clone. This chain links TRBV11-2 with TRBJ2-3; the match to TRBD2 covers 9 bases. V shed 3 bases and J 2 bases; nucleotides not matched to a gene: 12. CDR1 and CDR2 from the germline V gene are SGHAT and FQNNGV. CDR3 length: 18 amino acids. In DNA form, the CDR3 reads TGTGCCAGCAGCTTGCGAACTAGCGGGCGCCTCGACACAGATACGCAGTATTTT. This sequence encodes CASSLRTSGRLDTDTQYF.